This T cell receptor (beta chain) is from a study of cytomegalovirus exposure and HLA in healthy donors. Primers: 60 Vbeta forward and 13 Jbeta reverse. The data were produced by immunoSEQ multiplex PCR, yet TCRdb's version contains in-frame clones alone and is incomplete. The sample has around 160,000 clones, 75% to 80% seen once. Study results and caveats: Another analysis was done later, and it associated approximately 15,000 TCR beta sequences with HLA alleles at 0.05 false discovery rate.

About this clone: The antigen is not known.

V lost 4 bases to trimming and J lost 7 bases; unmatched junction nucleotides: 12. CDR3 length: 14 amino acids. From germline, CDR1 is SQVTM and CDR2 ANQGSEA. Material: PBMCs. This clonotype was obtained from a man aged 35-49 years in good health and CMV-seropositive. The V call is TRBV29-1, the J call TRBJ2-7, with 8 bases matching TRBD1. CDR3 region: CSVAQGAGSGEQYF. The CDR3 DNA sequence: TGCAGCGTTGCCCAGGGGGCCGGGTCGGGAGAGCAGTACTTC.